This is a list of T cell receptor beta chains from one sample in a study of post-analysis software for immune sequencing data. TCRdb called the PCR reads again in MiXCR, with one record for every CDR3 protein. The sample includes approximately 630,000 distinct CDR3 sequences, more than 50% of them seen just once. Sequencing was done on a sample of blood. These receptors were collected from a girl aged 2 to 10 with multiple sclerosis. Each CDR3 is given without its conserved first and last residue. Each record gives: CDR3 length, V gene, CDR3 protein.

11 TRBV29-1 SVTEPTNYGYT
16 TRBV5-1 ASSLDPPGQGQQETQY
13 TRBV7-2 ASSPQKGHNQPQH
15 TRBV7-2 ASSLFPMVQGYYGYT
12 TRBV29-1 SAASENGGGEQF
13 TRBV4-1 ASSQPGQGAGGYT
12 TRBV29-1 SVEEGGGRETQY
13 TRBV24-1 ATSGGSGGRNEQF
12 TRBV11-2 ASTRMASYNEQF
11 TRBV20-1 SASIIRGSGYT
12 TRBV7-2 ASSIAGQGNDYT
15 TRBV4-2 ASSQNALAGVSNEQF
12 TRBV27 ASSVNQGRTEAF
9 TRBV20-1 SARLGGEQY
16 TRBV2 ASTWEKGQSYLNEKLF
13 TRBV7-2 ASSNPHRGLNEQY
12 TRBV20-1 SARGGQGTDTQY
15 TRBV29-1 SVDPVGQGPSNYGYT
15 TRBV7-2 ASSLGGDRSSYNEQF
10 TRBV12-3/TRBV12-4 ASLQVADTQY
13 TRBV7-9 ASSAPSPANTEAF
13 TRBV7-8 ASSLAGRVNSPLH
16 TRBV20-1 SAERPLVGAAPYNEQF
14 TRBV14 ASSPGTGMYQETQY
16 TRBV2 ASTKSLEGTGGWIEQF
10 TRBV10-3 AISDEGGEQF
14 TRBV18 ASTTGDSGRPYEQY
12 TRBV13 ASSSGAMGETQY
13 TRBV20-1 SARESAGAYNEQF
13 TRBV5-1 ASSRTSGMRYEQY
15 TRBV20-1 SARDWPASGSFDEQF
12 TRBV5-1 ASSLSTENTEAF
11 TRBV4-3 ASSPSTGLLLH
14 TRBV2 ASSAPLAGGGYEQY
11 TRBV6-1 ASSEAPKNIQY
15 TRBV7-3 ASSFDTLAERANEQF
12 TRBV7-7 ASSPQSLGSEQF
9 TRBV27 ASRLPRGRY
9 TRBV6-5 ATGASDTQY
12 TRBV5-1 ASSPQVSNYGYT
12 TRBV2 ASSERAANYGYT
11 TRBV18 ASSPPGGTEAF
12 TRBV12-3/TRBV12-4 ASSLEWYENEQF
11 TRBV2 ASGPLGGNEQF
11 TRBV27 ASGGRQNSPLH
12 TRBV29-1 SVNVALSYNEQF
12 TRBV6-5 ASSYHSTRHDYT
11 TRBV6-5 ASILRGDTEAF
13 TRBV2 ASSNAGQGRETQY
11 TRBV5-1 ASSSGLDPEQF